This TCR beta chain was sequenced during a study of blood T cell repertoires in COVID-19. Study background: Whether acute or convalescent, the COVID-19 samples came from the United States, Italy and Spain. T cells, B-cell-depleted T cells, or PBMCs provided the cDNA or gDNA that served as material.

Per the original data handling: Estimates of nucleated cell counts were drawn from the amplification of reference gene primers. Some clones are missing from TCRdb's copy, which holds only in-frame ones; the method was immunoSEQ multiplex PCR. For V, J and clone size, that table is used; D and trimming come from the DNA. The table has 280,000 or so clones, roughly 90% seen once. Trimming left V 3 bases short and J 8 bases short, with 17 bases between. Germline V gene sequence: CDR1 SGDLS, CDR2 YYNGEE. The CDR3 runs 15 residues. Cohorts were determined from participant-reported clinical history. The chain recombines TRBV9 with TRBJ1-4; possible D gene TRBD1, 6 bases. This TCR was recovered from a woman aged 18-29 years with acute COVID-19. The sample consisted of PBMCs or T cells enriched from blood (not recorded which). CDR3: CASSASGTRWEKLFF. In DNA, the CDR3 is TGTGCCAGCAGCGCCTCCGGGACACGGTGGGAAAAACTGTTTTTT.